Sequencing of this T cell receptor (beta chain) was carried out in a study of blood T cells in healthy people across ages. Across the study: About one barcoded TCR beta cDNA was captured per two T cells. The study, taken as a whole, reports: The study found TCR beta diversity correlated strongly with naive T cell percentage. From one million sequenced T cells, diversity estimates were lower bounds.

Comment on this clonotype: The antigen remains unidentified.

A second PCR of about 7 to 11 cycles used a sample-barcoded 5' primer and a J-beta primer mix. Each cDNA molecule carried a tag from a template-switch adaptor that contained 12 random nucleotides. MiXCR was run by TCRdb on the 5' RACE reads, yielding one entry per CDR3 protein. This sample carries 550,000 to 600,000 distinct CDR3 sequences, 27% of them seen once, and the ten largest clones take about 18%. Germline V gene data show CDR1 as MNHEY and CDR2 as SVGAGI. The CDR3 is made up of 17 amino acids. Trimming left V 3 bases short and J 7 bases short, with 22 bases between. This clonotype originated in a woman aged 70-85 years in good health. This chain links TRBV6-5 with TRBJ1-3; unclear D gene. What was sequenced was blood. CDR3 amino acids: CASSYRMDGSRGNTIYF. As DNA, the CDR3 is TGTGCCAGCAGTTATCGGATGGACGGCAGTAGAGGGAACACCATATATTTT.